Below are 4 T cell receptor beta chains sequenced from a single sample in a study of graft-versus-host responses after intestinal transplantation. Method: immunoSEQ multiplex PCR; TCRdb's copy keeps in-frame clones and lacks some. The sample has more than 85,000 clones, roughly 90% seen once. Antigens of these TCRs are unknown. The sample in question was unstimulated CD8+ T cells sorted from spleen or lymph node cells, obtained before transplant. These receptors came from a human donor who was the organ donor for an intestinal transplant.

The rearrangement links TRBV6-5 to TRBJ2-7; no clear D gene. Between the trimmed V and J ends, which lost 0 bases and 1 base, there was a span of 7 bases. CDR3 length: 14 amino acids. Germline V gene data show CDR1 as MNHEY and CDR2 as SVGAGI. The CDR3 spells CASSYSRSSYEQYF. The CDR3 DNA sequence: TGTGCCAGCAGTTACTCGAGGTCGTCCTACGAGCAGTACTTC.

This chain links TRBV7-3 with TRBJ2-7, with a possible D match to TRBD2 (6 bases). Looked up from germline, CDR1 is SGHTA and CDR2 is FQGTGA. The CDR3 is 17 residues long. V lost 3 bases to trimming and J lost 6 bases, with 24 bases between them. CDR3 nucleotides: TGTGCCAGCAGCTTGCGGGACGGACGTGGGGTCCTCGGCGAGCAGTACTTC. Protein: CASSLRDGRGVLGEQYF. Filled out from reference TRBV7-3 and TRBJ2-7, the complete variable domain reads GAGVSQTPSNKVTEKGKYVELRCDPISGHTALYWYRQSLGQGPEFLIYFQGTGAADDSGLPNDRFFAVRPEGSVSTLKIQRTERGDSAVYLCASSLRDGRGVLGEQYFGPGTRLTVT.

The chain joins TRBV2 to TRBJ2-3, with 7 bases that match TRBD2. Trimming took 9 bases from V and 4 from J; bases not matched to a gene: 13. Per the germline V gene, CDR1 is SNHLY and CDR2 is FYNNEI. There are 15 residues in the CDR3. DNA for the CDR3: TGTGCCAGAACGGAGGCCGGGGAGGGCCCAGATACGCAGTATTTT. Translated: CARTEAGEGPDTQYF.

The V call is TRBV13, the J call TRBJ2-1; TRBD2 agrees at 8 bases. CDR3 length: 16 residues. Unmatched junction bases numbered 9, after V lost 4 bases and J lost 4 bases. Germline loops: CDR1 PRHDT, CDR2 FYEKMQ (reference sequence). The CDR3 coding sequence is TGTGCCAGCAGCTCCAGACGGGGGGGGACTTACAATGAGCAGTTCTTC. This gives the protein CASSSRRGGTYNEQFF. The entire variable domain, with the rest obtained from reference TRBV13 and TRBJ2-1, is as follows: AAGVIQSPRHLIKEKRETATLKCYPIPRHDTVYWYQQGPGQDPQFLISFYEKMQSDKGSIPDRFSAQQFSDYHSELNMSSLELGDSALYFCASSSRRGGTYNEQFFGPGTRLTVL.